The clone carrying this TCR beta chain was seen many times. Sequencing involved patients with CD8+CD57+ cell expansion previously shown by flow cytometry. This sample stems from a study of CD8+CD57+ T cells in acquired aplastic anemia. The template for TCR beta VDJ and CDR3 sequence profiling was genomic DNA. TCRdb reanalysed the reads using MiXCR and keeps one entry per CDR3 protein. Among 250,000 to 350,000 distinct CDR3 sequences listed, 56% were seen once. This CDR3 comprises 17 residues. The V gene end was trimmed by 5 bases and the J gene end by 9 bases; junction bases not matched to a gene: 11.

V usage is TRBV12-3 or TRBV12-4 and J usage is TRBJ2-1; 15 bases match TRBD2. This clonotype originated in a human donor with aplastic anemia. Material for sequencing was sorted CD4+, CD8+, or CD8+CD57+ T cells (not recorded which) from PBMCs. In DNA form, the CDR3 reads TGTGCCAGCAGTACCGGACTAGCGGGGGGGCCGAAGCTTGAGCAGTTCTTC. Translating it yields CASSTGLAGGPKLEQFF.